This T cell receptor beta chain was retrieved from a study of blood T cell repertoires in COVID-19. The repertoire was sequenced with immunoSEQ multiplex PCR; TCRdb's copy has only in-frame clones and lacks some. The table lists about 89,000 clones, roughly 78% of them singletons. The V gene lost 5 bases and the J gene lost 6 bases, with 12 bases spanning the gap. There are 13 residues in the CDR3. Germline CDR1 SGHRS, CDR2 YFSETQ. The chain uses TRBV5-1 and TRBJ2-4; possibly TRBD2 for D (5 bases). This TCR was recovered from a woman of 80 years or more with acute or convalescent COVID-19. Sequenced material: peripheral blood. CDR3 sequence reads: CASSPGSLNIQYF. For the CDR3, the DNA is TGCGCCAGCAGTCCGGGGTCTTTAAACATTCAGTACTTC.